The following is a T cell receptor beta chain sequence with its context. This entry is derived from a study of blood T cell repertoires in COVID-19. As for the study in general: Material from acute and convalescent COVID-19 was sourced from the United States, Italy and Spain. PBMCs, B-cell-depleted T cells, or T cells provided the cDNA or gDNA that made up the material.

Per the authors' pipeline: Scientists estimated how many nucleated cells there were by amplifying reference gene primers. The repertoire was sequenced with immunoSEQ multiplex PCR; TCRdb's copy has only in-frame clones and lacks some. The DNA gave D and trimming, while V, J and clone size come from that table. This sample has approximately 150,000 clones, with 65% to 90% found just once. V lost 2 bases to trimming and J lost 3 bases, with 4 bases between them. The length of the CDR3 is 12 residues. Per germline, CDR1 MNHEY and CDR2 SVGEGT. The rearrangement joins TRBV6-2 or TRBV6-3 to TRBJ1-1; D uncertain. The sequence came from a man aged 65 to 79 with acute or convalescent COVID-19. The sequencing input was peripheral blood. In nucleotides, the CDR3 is TGTGCCAGCAGTTACCCGTACACTGAAGCTTTCTTT. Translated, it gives CASSYPYTEAFF.